This TCR beta chain comes out of a study of early T cells in non-severe SARS-CoV-2 infection. The CDR3 is 14 residues long. CDR1 and CDR2 from the germline V gene are SGHRS and YFSETQ. V was trimmed by 6 bases and J by 1 base, leaving 12 bases between them. From the 5' RACE reads, TCRdb called clonotypes with MiXCR, one entry per CDR3 protein. The table lists around 55,000 distinct CDR3 sequences, 9.5% to 15% of them singletons, with around 3.5% in the top ten. The receptor comes from an adult who was a healthcare worker with PCR-confirmed SARS-CoV-2 infection or an uninfected control (not recorded which). The chain employs TRBV5-1 and TRBJ2-3; the D gene is possibly TRBD2 (6 bases). The sequenced sample was whole blood. Written as DNA, the CDR3 is TGCGCCAGCATAACTAGCCCAGGCACAGATACGCAGTATTTT. Translation: CASITSPGTDTQYF.